Listed below are T cell receptor beta chains from one sample, sequenced in a study of blood T cell repertoires in COVID-19. Libraries were prepared by immunoSEQ multiplex PCR; TCRdb keeps only in-frame clonotypes and omits some of them. Of 150,000 to 200,000 clones listed, roughly 82% are singletons. Sequencing was done on a sample of peripheral blood. The receptor source for this set is a woman in her forties with COVID-19, enrolled during active disease. Each CDR3 is given with its conserved first and last residue. A D gene is named only where the DNA matches it firmly. Expanded clones get a size class; other rows say once, few or many, or leave the size out.

V,J,size,D,DNA,CDR3
TRBV27,TRBJ2-7,.,.,TGTGCCAGCAGTTTATGGGGCCTGGGGGAGCAGTACTTC,CASSLWGLGEQYF
TRBV18,TRBJ2-5,.,.,TGTGCCAGCTCACCATCCCGAGCGGACCAAGAGACCCAGTACTTC,CASSPSRADQETQYF
TRBV7-9,TRBJ2-7,.,.,TGTGCCAGCAGCTTGGGCAGTTACGAGCAGTACTTC,CASSLGSYEQYF
TRBV7-5,TRBJ1-5,few,.,TGTGTCAGAAGCCCAACGGGACAGACTGGGCAGCCCCAGCATTTT,CVRSPTGQTGQPQHF
TRBV9,TRBJ1-2,.,TRBD1,TGTGCCAGCAGCGTAGAAAGCAGGGAGGGACAGGCCTTCTTC,CASSVESREGQAFF
TRBV19,TRBJ1-1,.,.,TGTGCCAGTAGTATAGTAACGGAGGGACCTGAAGCTTTCTTT,CASSIVTEGPEAFF
TRBV2,TRBJ2-6,.,.,TGTGCCAGCCGGGGAACTGCAGGGGCCAACGTCCTGACTTTC,CASRGTAGANVLTF
TRBV15,TRBJ2-7,.,.,TGTGCCACCAGCAGAGATAATTGGGCTACAACCGAGCAGTACTTC,CATSRDNWATTEQYF
TRBV3-1/TRBV3-2,TRBJ2-3,.,.,TGTGCCAGCAGCCAGGTAAACAGGGCAGATACGCAGTATTTT,CASSQVNRADTQYF
TRBV30,TRBJ2-1,.,TRBD2,TGTGCCTGGAGCGTTCGGACTAGCTACTACAATGAGCAGTTCTTC,CAWSVRTSYYNEQFF
TRBV2,TRBJ1-6,.,.,TGTGCCAGCAGTGTTCAGAATTCACCCCTCCACTTT,CASSVQNSPLHF
TRBV3-1/TRBV3-2,TRBJ1-6,few,.,TGTGCCAGCAGCCAATCCGCAGTAAGAAATTCACCCCTCCACTTT,CASSQSAVRNSPLHF